This T cell receptor beta chain was obtained from a study of T cells after posttransplantation cyclophosphamide. Comment on this clone: Its antigen is not known.

Study conclusions and caveats: Donor CD8+ memory clones often dominated recipient blood repertoires at later times. After PTCy, TRB diversity resembled that of CNI/methotrexate controls. TRB overlap between skin or GI tissue T cells and blood was limited.

The table came from immunoSEQ multiplex PCR; TCRdb's copy has only in-frame clones and leaves some out. The sample holds roughly 7,300 clones, about 91% seen once. The CDR3 sequence is 14 residues long. Trimming at V came to 4 bases and at J to 4 bases, leaving 4 bases not matched to a gene. Germline V gives CDR1 SGHTA, CDR2 FQGNSA. Sequenced: CD4+ T cells sorted from blood. V and J are TRBV7-2 and TRBJ2-3, with TRBD2 identical over 8 bases. The TCR sequence derives from a woman aged 50 to 60 in good health and a related stem cell transplant donor. The CDR3 region is CASSSTSGPDTQYF. The CDR3 DNA reads as TGTGCCAGCAGCTCCACTAGCGGCCCAGATACGCAGTATTTT.